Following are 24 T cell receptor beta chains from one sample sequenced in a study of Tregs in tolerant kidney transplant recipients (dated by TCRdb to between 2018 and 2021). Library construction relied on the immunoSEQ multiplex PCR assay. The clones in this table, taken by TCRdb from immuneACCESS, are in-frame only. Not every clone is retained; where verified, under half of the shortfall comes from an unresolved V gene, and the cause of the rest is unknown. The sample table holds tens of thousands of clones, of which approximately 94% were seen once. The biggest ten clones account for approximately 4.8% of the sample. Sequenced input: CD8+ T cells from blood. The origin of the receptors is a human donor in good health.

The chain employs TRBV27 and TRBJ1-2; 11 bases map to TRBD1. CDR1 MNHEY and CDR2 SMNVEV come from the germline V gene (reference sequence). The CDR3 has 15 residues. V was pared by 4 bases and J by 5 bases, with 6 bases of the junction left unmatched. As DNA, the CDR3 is TGTGCCAGCAGTTACGGACAGGGGGCTTATTATGGCTACACCTTC. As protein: CASSYGQGAYYGYTF.

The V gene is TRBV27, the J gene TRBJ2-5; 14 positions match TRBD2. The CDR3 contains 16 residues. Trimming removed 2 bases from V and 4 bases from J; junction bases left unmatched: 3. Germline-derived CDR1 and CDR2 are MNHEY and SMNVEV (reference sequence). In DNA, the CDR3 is TGTGCCAGCAGTTTAACGACTAGCGGGAGGGGAGAGACCCAGTACTTC. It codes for CASSLTTSGRGETQYF.

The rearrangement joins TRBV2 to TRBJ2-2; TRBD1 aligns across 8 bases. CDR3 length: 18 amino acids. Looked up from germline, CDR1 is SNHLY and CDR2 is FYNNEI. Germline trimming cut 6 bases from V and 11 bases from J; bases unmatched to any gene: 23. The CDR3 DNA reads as TGTGCCAGCAGGGATAGTGCTCTGCTTCAACAGGGGGGCTTAGAGCTGTTTTTT. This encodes CASRDSALLQQGGLELFF.

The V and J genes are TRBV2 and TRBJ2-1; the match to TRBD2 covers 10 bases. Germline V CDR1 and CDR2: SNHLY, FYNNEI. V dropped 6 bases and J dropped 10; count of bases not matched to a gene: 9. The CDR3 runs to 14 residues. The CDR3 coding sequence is TGTGCCAGCAGCCAAGCGGGAGGGCCAGGGGAGCAGTTCTTC. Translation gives CASSQAGGPGEQFF.

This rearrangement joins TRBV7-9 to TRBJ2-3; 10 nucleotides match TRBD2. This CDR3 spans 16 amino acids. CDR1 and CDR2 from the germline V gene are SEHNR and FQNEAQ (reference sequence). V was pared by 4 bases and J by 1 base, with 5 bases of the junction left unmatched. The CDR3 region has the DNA TGTGCCAGCAGCTCTAGCGGGAGCCTGGGCACAGATACGCAGTATTTT. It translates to CASSSSGSLGTDTQYF.

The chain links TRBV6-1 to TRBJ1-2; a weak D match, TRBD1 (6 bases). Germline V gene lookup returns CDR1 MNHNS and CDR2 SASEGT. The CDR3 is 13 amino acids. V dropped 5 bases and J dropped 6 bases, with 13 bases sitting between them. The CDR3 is CASSIDRRNGYTF. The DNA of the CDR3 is TGTGCCAGCAGTATCGACAGGAGGAATGGCTACACCTTC.

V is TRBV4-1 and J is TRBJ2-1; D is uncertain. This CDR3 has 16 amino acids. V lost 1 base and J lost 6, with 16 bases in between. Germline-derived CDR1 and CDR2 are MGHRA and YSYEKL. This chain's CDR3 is CASSQVQERILNEQFF. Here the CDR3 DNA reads TGCGCCAGCAGCCAAGTGCAGGAGCGCATTCTCAATGAGCAGTTCTTC.

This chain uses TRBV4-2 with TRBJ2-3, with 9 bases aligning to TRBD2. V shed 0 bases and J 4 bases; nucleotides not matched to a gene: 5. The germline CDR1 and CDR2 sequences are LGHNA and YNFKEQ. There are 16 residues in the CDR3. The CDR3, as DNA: TGTGCCAGCAGCCAAGACCTAGCGGGATCCGCAGATACGCAGTATTTT. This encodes CASSQDLAGSADTQYF.

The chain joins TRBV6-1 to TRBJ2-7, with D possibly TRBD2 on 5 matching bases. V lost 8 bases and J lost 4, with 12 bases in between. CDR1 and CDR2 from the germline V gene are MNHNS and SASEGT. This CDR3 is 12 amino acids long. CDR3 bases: TGTGCCAGCGAACCGGGAAAATACGAGCAGTACTTC. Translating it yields CASEPGKYEQYF.

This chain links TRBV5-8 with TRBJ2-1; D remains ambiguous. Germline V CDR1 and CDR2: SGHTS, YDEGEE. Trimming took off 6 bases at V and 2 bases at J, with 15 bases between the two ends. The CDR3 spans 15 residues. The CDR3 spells CASTPKQFTYNEQFF. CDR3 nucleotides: TGTGCCAGCACCCCGAAACAGTTCACCTACAATGAGCAGTTCTTC.

Written as DNA, the CDR3 is TGCAGCGTGGTCCAGGGGCGCTTTGAAGCTTTCTTT. Amino acid sequence: CSVVQGRFEAFF. The V gene is TRBV29-1, the J gene TRBJ1-1; TRBD1 is a possible D gene (6 bases). CDR1 and CDR2 from the germline V gene are SQVTM and ANQGSEA. V was trimmed by 6 bases and J by 7 bases, leaving 15 bases between them. CDR3 length equals 12 residues.

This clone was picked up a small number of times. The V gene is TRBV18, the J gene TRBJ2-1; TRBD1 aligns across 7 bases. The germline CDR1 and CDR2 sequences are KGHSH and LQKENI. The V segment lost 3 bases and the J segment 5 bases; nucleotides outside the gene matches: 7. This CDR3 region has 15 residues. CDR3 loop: CASSPRGRGNNEQFF. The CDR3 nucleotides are TGTGCCAGCTCACCTAGGGGGCGCGGCAACAATGAGCAGTTCTTC. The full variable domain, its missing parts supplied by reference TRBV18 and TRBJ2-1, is NAGVMQNPRHLVRRRGQEARLRCSPMKGHSHVYWYRQLPEEGLKFMVYLQKENIIDESGMPKERFSAEFPKEGPSILRIQQVVRGDSAAYFCASSPRGRGNNEQFFGPGTRLTVL.

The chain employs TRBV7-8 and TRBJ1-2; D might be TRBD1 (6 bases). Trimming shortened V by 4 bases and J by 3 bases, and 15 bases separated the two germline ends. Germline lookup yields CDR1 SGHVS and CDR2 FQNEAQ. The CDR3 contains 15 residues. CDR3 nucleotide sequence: TGTGCCAGCAGCTCCCCACAGGGCGGCGACTATGGCTACACCTTC. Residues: CASSSPQGGDYGYTF.

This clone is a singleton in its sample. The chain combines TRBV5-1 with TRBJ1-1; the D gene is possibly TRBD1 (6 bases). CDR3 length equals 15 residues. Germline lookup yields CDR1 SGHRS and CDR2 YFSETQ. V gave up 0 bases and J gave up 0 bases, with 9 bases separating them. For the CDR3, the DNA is TGCGCCAGCAGCTTGGCTAGGGGGATGAACACTGAAGCTTTCTTT. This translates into CASSLARGMNTEAFF.

The CDR3 DNA is TGCGCCAGCAGCCACGCCGGGGGAAAAGGCGAAAAACTGTTTTTT. Protein product: CASSHAGGKGEKLFF. V gene TRBV4-1 combines with J gene TRBJ1-4, with D perhaps TRBD1 (5 bases). Germline CDR1 MGHRA, CDR2 YSYEKL. Trimming took off 3 bases at V and 8 bases at J, with 16 bases between the two ends. CDR3 length: 15 amino acids.

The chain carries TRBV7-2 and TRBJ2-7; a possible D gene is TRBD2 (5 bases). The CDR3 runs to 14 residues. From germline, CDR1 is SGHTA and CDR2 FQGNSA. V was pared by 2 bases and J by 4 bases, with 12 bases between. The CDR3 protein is CASSLIGRTYEQYF. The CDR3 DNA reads TGTGCCAGCAGCTTAATAGGCAGGACTTACGAGCAGTACTTC.

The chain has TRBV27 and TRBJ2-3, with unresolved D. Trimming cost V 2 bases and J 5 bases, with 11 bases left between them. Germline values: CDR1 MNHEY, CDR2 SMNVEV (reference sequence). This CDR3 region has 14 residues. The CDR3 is CASSLGILRDTQYF. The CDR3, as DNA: TGTGCCAGCAGTTTAGGGATCCTAAGAGATACGCAGTATTTT.

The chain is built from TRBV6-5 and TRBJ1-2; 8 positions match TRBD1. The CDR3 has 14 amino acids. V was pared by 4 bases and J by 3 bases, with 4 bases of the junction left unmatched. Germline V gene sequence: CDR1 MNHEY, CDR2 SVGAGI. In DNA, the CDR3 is TGTGCCAGCAGTTTTCTGGACAGGGACTATGGCTACACCTTC. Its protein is CASSFLDRDYGYTF.

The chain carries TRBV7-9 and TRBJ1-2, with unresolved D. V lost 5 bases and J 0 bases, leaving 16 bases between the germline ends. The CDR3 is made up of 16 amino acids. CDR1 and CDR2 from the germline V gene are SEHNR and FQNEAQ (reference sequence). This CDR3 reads CASSDTRTPANYGYTF. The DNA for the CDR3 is TGTGCCAGCAGCGATACTAGGACGCCCGCTAACTATGGCTACACCTTC.

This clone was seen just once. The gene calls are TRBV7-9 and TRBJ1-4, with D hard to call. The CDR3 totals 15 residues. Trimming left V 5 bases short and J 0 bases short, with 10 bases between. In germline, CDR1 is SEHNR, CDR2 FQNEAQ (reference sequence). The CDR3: CASSPRYSTNEKLFF. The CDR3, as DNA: TGTGCCAGCAGCCCCCGCTACTCAACTAATGAAAAACTGTTTTTT.

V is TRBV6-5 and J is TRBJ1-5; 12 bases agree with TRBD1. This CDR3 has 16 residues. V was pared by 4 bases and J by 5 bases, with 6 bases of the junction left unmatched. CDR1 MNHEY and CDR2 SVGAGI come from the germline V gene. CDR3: CASSSGTGGWYQPQHF. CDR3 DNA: TGTGCCAGCAGTTCCGGGACAGGGGGCTGGTATCAGCCCCAGCATTTT.

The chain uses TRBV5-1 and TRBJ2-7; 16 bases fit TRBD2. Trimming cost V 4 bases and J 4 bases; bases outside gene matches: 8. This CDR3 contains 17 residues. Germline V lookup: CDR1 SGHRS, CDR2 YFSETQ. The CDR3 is CASSPQGTSGRAYEQYF. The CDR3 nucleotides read TGCGCCAGCAGCCCCCAAGGGACTAGCGGGAGGGCTTACGAGCAGTACTTC.

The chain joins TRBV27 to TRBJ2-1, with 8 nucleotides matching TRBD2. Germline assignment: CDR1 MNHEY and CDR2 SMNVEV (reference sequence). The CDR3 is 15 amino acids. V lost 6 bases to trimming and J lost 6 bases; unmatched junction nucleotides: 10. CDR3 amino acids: CASSAGLEMVNEQFF. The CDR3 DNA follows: TGTGCCAGCAGCGCGGGACTAGAGATGGTCAATGAGCAGTTCTTC.

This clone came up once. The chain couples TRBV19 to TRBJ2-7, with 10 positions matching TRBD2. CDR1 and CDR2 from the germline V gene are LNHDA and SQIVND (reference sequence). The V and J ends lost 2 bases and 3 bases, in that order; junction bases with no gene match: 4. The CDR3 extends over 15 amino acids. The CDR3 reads CASSIWASGSYEQYF. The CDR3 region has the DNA TGTGCCAGTAGTATATGGGCTAGCGGGAGCTACGAGCAGTACTTC.